This TCR beta chain is drawn from a study of blood T cell repertoires in COVID-19. Study information: T cells, B-cell-depleted T cells, or PBMCs provided the cDNA or gDNA that served as material.

Germline loops: CDR1 LNHDA, CDR2 SQIVND (reference sequence). The CDR3 is 14 amino acids. V was shortened by 3 bases and J by 0 bases, with 9 bases between the two germline ends. The table lists this clone with a few counts. Participants were aged about 18 to 89 years, lived in about 26 US areas, and enrolled virtually. Only in-frame clones appear in the TCRdb table, and some are missing; sequencing was by immunoSEQ multiplex PCR. The sample holds 350,000 to 450,000 clones, over 85% seen once. The TCR sequence derives from a woman aged 25 to 39 who had recovered from COVID-19. The chain couples TRBV19 to TRBJ2-7; D ambiguous. Sequenced material: PBMCs or T cells enriched from blood (not recorded which). DNA for the CDR3: TGTGCCAGTAGTATTACCCAGGCCTCCTACGAGCAGTACTTC. This sequence encodes CASSITQASYEQYF.